The 19 T cell receptor beta chains listed next were all sequenced from one sample in a study of T cells expressing NK-cell markers. No DNA is given; TCRdb re-called the 5' RACE reads and lists each CDR3 protein once. The repertoire table contains approximately 550,000 distinct CDR3 sequences. Sequenced sample: blood T cells: a sorted CD56 or NKG2C T cell subset, CD4+ or CD8+ T cells, or bulk PBMC T cells (not recorded which). These TCRs come from a man aged 18 to 29 in good health.

V and J are TRBV30 and TRBJ2-5. The CDR3 is made up of 13 amino acids. Germline V gene sequence: CDR1 GTSNPN, CDR2 SVGIG (reference sequence). CDR3 sequence reads: CAWSVGVQETQYF.

This chain joins TRBV5-1 and TRBJ1-4; the TCRdb call, TRBD1, lacks DNA for checking. Germline-derived CDR1 and CDR2 are SGHRS and YFSETQ. CDR3 length equals 20 residues. The CDR3 region is CASSLAGGTDPGGANEKLFF.

This chain links TRBV12-3 or TRBV12-4 with TRBJ2-5. This CDR3 spans 13 amino acids. The chain's CDR3 is CASRETRSGTQYF.

The V call is TRBV3-1, the J call TRBJ1-1; absent DNA, TCRdb's TRBD1 call cannot be checked. The CDR3 sequence is 16 residues long. Germline V lookup: CDR1 LGHDT, CDR2 YNNKEL (reference sequence). CDR3 sequence: CASSQDPGMANTEAFF.

The J gene is TRBJ2-3, the V gene TRBV7-9; no DNA is available, so the TRBD2 call from TCRdb remains unchecked. The CDR3 has 16 residues. Germline CDR1 and CDR2: SEHNR and FQNEAQ (reference sequence). The CDR3 spells CASSLTAGGGTDTQYF.

The rearrangement uses TRBV12-3 or TRBV12-4 and TRBJ2-1. The CDR3 contains 15 residues. CDR3 amino acids: CASSKGGRSYNEQFF.

V is TRBV4-3 and J is TRBJ2-2; checking the TCRdb D call of TRBD2 is not possible without DNA. This CDR3 is built from 16 residues. Germline V lookup: CDR1 LGHNA, CDR2 YSLEER. The CDR3 protein is CASSQERGLNTGELFF.

The chain uses TRBV24-1 and TRBJ2-3. Germline values: CDR1 KGHDR, CDR2 SFDVKD. The CDR3 loop spans 14 amino acids. The CDR3 sequence is CATSASRFTDTQYF.

The chain joins TRBV12-3 or TRBV12-4 to TRBJ2-3; checking the TCRdb D call of TRBD2 is not possible without DNA. The CDR3 consists of 17 residues. The CDR3 is CASSFPLAGGRIDTQYF.

The chain has TRBV27 and TRBJ2-2; TCRdb's D call of TRBD1 is untestable without DNA. Germline-derived CDR1 and CDR2 are MNHEY and SMNVEV (reference sequence). The CDR3 spans 15 residues. The chain's CDR3 is CASSKQGDPTGELFF.

J is TRBJ2-1 and V is TRBV6-4. The CDR3 totals 15 residues. The germline gives CDR1 MRHNA, CDR2 SNTAGT. CDR3 in amino acids: CASSEYIAPYNEQFF.

The chain has TRBV2 and TRBJ2-2; the D call from TCRdb, TRBD2, cannot be confirmed without DNA. CDR3 length equals 15 residues. Germline CDR1 is SNHLY and CDR2 is FYNNEI. CDR3 residues: CASSESPSLVGELFF.

This chain joins TRBV20-1 and TRBJ2-1; TCRdb outputs TRBD2, but without DNA this stays unchecked. This CDR3 is 13 amino acids long. CDR1 is DFQATT and CDR2 is SNEGSKA in the germline V gene (reference sequence). CDR3 sequence: CSAGHVGRLEQFF.

V and J are TRBV7-9 and TRBJ2-1. The CDR3 contains 17 residues. Germline CDR1 and CDR2: SEHNR and FQNEAQ (reference sequence). The CDR3 loop is CASSLVKYRVTYNEQFF.

The CDR3 loop reads CSAQLAGASYEQYF. The V gene is TRBV20-1, the J gene TRBJ2-7; TCRdb names TRBD2, which stays unverified in the absence of DNA. The CDR3 has 14 amino acids. Germline V gene data show CDR1 as DFQATT and CDR2 as SNEGSKA (reference sequence).

The genes are TRBV11-2 and TRBJ2-3. The CDR3 is 16 residues long. The germline V gene encodes CDR1 SGHAT and CDR2 FQNNGV. The CDR3 protein is CASTFRRERVTDTQYF.

The chain employs TRBV4-1 and TRBJ2-2; absent DNA, TCRdb's TRBD2 call cannot be checked. Germline loops: CDR1 MGHRA, CDR2 YSYEKL. CDR3 size: 15 residues. CDR3 residues: CASSQEDYRTGELFF.

This chain links TRBV7-9 with TRBJ2-5; without DNA, the TCRdb call of TRBD2 cannot be checked. Germline CDR1 reads SEHNR; CDR2 reads FQNEAQ (reference sequence). The CDR3 runs to 14 residues. CDR3 region: CASSSRGPQETQYF.

The V and J genes are TRBV20-1 and TRBJ1-3. This CDR3 is built from 16 residues. From germline, CDR1 is DFQATT and CDR2 SNEGSKA (reference sequence). This CDR3 is CSAQIAAGSSGNTIYF.